This T cell receptor (beta chain) was retrieved from a study of beta chain features in type 1 diabetes. This clone was counted only a few times. As yet, its antigen is unknown. The CDR3 is made up of 16 amino acids. Trimming cost V 1 base and J 7 bases; bases outside gene matches: 8. Germline assignment: CDR1 SGHTA and CDR2 FQGNSA. General study points: All four CD4+ subsets from Type 1 diabetes patients carried moderately but significantly shorter TCRB CDR3s. There was a possibility that cDNA sequencing over-represented cells with high TCR expression.

All of the isolated RNA was reverse transcribed, so expressed TCRB transcripts were sequenced. Repertoires were generated with immunoSEQ multiplex PCR, while TCRdb's copy carries only in-frame clones and drops some. The repertoire holds 600,000 to 700,000 clones, about an eighth seen once, with around 0.022% in the top ten. Material for sequencing was naive CD4+ T cells from blood. This clonotype was obtained from a man between 18 and 35 years old with type 1 diabetes. The chain couples TRBV7-2 to TRBJ1-5, with 9 bases matching TRBD1. The CDR3 region is CASSLGVQGAGQPQHF. The CDR3 DNA reads as TGTGCCAGCAGCTTAGGGGTACAGGGGGCAGGCCAGCCCCAGCATTTT.